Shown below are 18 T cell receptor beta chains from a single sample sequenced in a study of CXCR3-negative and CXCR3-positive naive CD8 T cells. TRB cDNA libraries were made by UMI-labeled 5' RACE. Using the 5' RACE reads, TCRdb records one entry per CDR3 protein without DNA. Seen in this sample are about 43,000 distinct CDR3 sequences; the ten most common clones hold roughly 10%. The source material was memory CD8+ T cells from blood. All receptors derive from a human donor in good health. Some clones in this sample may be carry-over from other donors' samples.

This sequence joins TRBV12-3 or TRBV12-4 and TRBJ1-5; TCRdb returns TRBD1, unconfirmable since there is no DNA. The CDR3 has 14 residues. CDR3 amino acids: CASSFSGINQPQHF.

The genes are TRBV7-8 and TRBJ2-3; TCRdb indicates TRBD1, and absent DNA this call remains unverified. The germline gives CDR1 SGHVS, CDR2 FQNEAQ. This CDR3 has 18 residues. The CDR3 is CASSLVLGNMGATDTQYF.

The CDR3 reads CASRARSSYEQYF. The chain recombines TRBV11-3 with TRBJ2-7. The CDR3 loop spans 13 amino acids. Germline V gene sequence: CDR1 SGHNT, CDR2 YENEEA.

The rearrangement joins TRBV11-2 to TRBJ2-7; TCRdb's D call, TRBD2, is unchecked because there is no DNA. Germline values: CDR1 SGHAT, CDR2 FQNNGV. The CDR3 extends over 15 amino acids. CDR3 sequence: CASSSPAGWQVEQYF.

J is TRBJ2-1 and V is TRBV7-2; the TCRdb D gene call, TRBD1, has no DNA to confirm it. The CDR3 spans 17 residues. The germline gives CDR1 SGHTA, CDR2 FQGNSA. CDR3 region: CASSQGGPTDWYNEQFF.

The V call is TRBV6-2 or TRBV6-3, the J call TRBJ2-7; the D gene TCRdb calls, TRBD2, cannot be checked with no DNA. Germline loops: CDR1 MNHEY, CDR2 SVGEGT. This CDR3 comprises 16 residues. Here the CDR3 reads CASSYSRYIGSYEQYF.

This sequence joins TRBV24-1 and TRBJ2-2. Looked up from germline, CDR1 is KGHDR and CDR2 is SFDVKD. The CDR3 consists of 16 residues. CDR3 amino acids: CAASDPTESNTGELFF.

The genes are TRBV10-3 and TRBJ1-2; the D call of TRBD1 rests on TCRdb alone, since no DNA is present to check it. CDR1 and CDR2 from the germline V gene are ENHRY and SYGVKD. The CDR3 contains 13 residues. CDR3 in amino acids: CAISGDRYYGYTF.

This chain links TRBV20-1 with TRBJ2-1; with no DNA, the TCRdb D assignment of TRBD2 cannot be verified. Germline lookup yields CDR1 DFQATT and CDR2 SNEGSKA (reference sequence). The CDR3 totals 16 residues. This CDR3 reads CSARDLYSGEYNEQFF.

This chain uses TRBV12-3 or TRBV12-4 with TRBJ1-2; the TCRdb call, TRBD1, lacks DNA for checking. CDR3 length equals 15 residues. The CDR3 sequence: CASSLVLRGQYGYTF.

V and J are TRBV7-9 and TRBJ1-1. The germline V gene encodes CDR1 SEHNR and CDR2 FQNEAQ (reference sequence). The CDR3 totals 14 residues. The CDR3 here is CASSFLSSNTEAFF.

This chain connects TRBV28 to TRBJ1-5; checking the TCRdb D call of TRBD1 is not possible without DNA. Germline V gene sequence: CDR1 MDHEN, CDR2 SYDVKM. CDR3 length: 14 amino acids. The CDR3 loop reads CASSLSVINQPQHF.

CDR3 loop: CSVEVQGAGNEQFF. The gene calls are TRBV29-1 and TRBJ2-1; with no DNA, the TCRdb D assignment of TRBD1 cannot be verified. Germline-derived CDR1 and CDR2 are SQVTM and ANQGSEA. The CDR3 extends over 14 amino acids.

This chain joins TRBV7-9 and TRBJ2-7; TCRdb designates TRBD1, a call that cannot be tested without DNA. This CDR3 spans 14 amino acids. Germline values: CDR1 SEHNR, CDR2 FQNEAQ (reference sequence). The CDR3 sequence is CASSLARAQAEQYF.

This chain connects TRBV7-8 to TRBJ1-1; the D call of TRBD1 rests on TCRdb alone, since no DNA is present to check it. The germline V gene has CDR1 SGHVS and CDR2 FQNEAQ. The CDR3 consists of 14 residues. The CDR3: CASSLEPGAADAFF.

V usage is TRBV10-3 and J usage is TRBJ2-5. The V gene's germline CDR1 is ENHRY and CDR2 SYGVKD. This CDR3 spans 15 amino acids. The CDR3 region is CAIRESLGMEETQYF.

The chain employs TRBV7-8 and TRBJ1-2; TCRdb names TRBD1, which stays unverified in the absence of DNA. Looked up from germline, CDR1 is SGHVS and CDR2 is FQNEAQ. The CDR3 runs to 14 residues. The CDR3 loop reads CASSTTGTSLSYTF.

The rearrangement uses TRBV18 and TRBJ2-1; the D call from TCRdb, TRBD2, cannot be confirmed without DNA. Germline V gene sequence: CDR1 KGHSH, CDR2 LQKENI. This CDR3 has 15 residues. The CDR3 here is CASSPWTNSYNEQFF.